This T cell receptor beta chain was captured in a study of response to subunit inactivated influenza vaccine. Whole-study findings and limits: After each seasonal influenza vaccination, few new T cells are recruited, the authors suggested.

V lost 3 bases to trimming and J lost 0 bases; unmatched junction nucleotides: 8. Germline CDR1 reads ENHRY; CDR2 reads SYGVKD. The CDR3 is made up of 18 amino acids. Each CDR3 protein is one row after TCRdb ran MiXCR on the RT-PCR reads. This table has fewer than 250,000 distinct CDR3 sequences, approximately 14% appearing once. In this sample, this clonotype turned up many times. Its antigen is undetermined. Specimen: CD8+ T cells sorted from PBMCs, collected more than 4 days after vaccination. The rearrangement links TRBV10-3 to TRBJ2-3; 11 bases are a match to TRBD2. The sequence was collected from a man in his fifties or sixties who received an inactivated influenza vaccine. CDR3 sequence: CAISDLAGGPSSTDTQYF. CDR3 DNA sequence: TGTGCCATCAGTGACCTAGCGGGGGGTCCTTCTAGCACAGATACGCAGTATTTT.